Listed below are T cell receptor beta chains from one sample, sequenced in a study of early T cells in non-severe SARS-CoV-2 infection. TCRdb reprocessed the 5' RACE reads via MiXCR and lists one record per CDR3 protein. The sample gives about 44,000 distinct CDR3 sequences, 20% to 25% of which show up once; 4.6% is in the top ten. Sequencing used whole blood, obtained at baseline. These receptors were taken from an adult who was a healthcare worker with PCR-confirmed SARS-CoV-2 infection or an uninfected control (not recorded which). Each CDR3 is given with its conserved first and last residue. A D gene is named only where the DNA matches it firmly. Rows give clone size only sometimes, using once, few, many, or a class for an expanded clone.

D gene,V gene,clone size,J gene,CDR3 length,CDR3 protein,CDR3 DNA
.,TRBV19,.,TRBJ2-2,14,CASSMGLLTGELFF,TGTGCCAGTAGTATGGGGCTCCTCACCGGGGAGCTGTTTTTT
.,TRBV3-1,.,TRBJ1-1,14,CASSPSDLNTEAFF,TGTGCCAGCAGTCCATCGGACCTGAACACTGAAGCTTTCTTT
.,TRBV12-3/TRBV12-4,few,TRBJ1-6,15,CASRSTGRKNSPLHF,TGTGCCAGCAGGAGTACGGGACGGAAAAATTCACCCCTCCACTTT
.,TRBV4-1,few,TRBJ2-3,15,CASSQEAVRADTQYF,TGCGCCAGCAGCCAAGAGGCCGTAAGGGCCGATACGCAGTATTTT
.,TRBV5-1,few,TRBJ2-3,15,CASSLDLAIGDTQYF,TGCGCCAGCAGCTTGGACCTAGCGATAGGAGATACGCAGTATTTT
.,TRBV29-1,.,TRBJ2-3,10,CSVVRDTQYF,TGCAGCGTCGTAAGAGATACGCAGTATTTT
.,TRBV11-2,.,TRBJ2-7,15,CASRRGGLVDGEQYF,TGTGCCAGCAGGCGTGGAGGACTCGTTGATGGCGAGCAGTACTTC
.,TRBV3-1,.,TRBJ2-7,14,CASSLSKKPYEQYF,TGTGCCAGCAGCCTTTCCAAAAAGCCCTACGAGCAGTACTTC
TRBD1,TRBV7-9,.,TRBJ1-6,14,CASSQGQNNSPLHF,TGTGCCAGCAGCCAGGGACAGAATAATTCACCCCTCCACTTT
.,TRBV4-3,.,TRBJ1-2,15,CASSQDASGNYGYTF,TGCGCCAGCAGCCAAGATGCCTCCGGGAACTATGGCTACACCTTC
.,TRBV5-4,.,TRBJ2-5,14,CASSPTDSQETQYF,TGTGCCAGCAGCCCGACTGACAGCCAAGAGACCCAGTACTTC
.,TRBV7-8,few,TRBJ2-2,15,CASSPGGGNTGELFF,TGTGCCAGCAGCCCAGGAGGGGGAAACACCGGGGAGCTGTTTTTT
.,TRBV3-1,.,TRBJ1-1,13,CASSQRGRTEAFF,TGTGCCAGCAGCCAACGGGGTAGGACTGAAGCTTTCTTT
.,TRBV11-2,once,TRBJ2-6,18,CASSVGRNVNSGANVLTF,TGTGCCAGCAGCGTGGGACGAAATGTTAACTCTGGGGCCAACGTCCTGACTTTC
.,TRBV6-6,.,TRBJ1-6,13,CASTPDGDSPLHF,TGTGCCAGCACTCCGGACGGGGACTCACCCCTCCACTTT
.,TRBV29-1,few,TRBJ2-4,12,CSVAQGENIQYF,TGCAGCGTTGCACAGGGAGAAAACATTCAGTACTTC
.,TRBV30,few,TRBJ1-6,14,CAWNVGAAYSPLHF,TGTGCCTGGAATGTCGGGGCAGCGTATTCACCCCTCCACTTT
.,TRBV6-1,.,TRBJ2-3,15,CASSERLLGTDTQYF,TGTGCCAGCAGTGAAAGGCTATTGGGCACAGATACGCAGTATTTT
TRBD1,TRBV7-2,.,TRBJ2-7,15,CASRLGTAYSYEQYF,TGTGCCAGCAGACTAGGGACAGCCTATTCCTACGAGCAGTACTTC
TRBD2,TRBV9,few,TRBJ2-3,15,CASSVEKRGADTQYF,TGTGCCAGCAGCGTAGAAAAGCGGGGGGCGGATACGCAGTATTTT
TRBD1,TRBV5-1,few,TRBJ2-5,16,CASSPDRGRPQETQYF,TGCGCCAGCAGCCCTGACAGGGGGCGGCCCCAAGAGACCCAGTACTTC
.,TRBV27,few,TRBJ2-1,11,CASSLAGRQFF,TGTGCCAGCAGTTTGGCTGGGAGGCAGTTCTTC
TRBD2,TRBV6-2/TRBV6-3,few,TRBJ2-2,19,CASSYPNILAPVDTGELFF,TGTGCCAGCAGTTACCCTAATATACTAGCGCCCGTGGACACCGGGGAGCTGTTTTTT
.,TRBV12-3/TRBV12-4,.,TRBJ2-7,14,CASSFLAGTYEQYF,TGTGCCAGCAGCTTCCTTGCGGGAACCTACGAGCAGTACTTC
.,TRBV7-9,.,TRBJ1-1,12,CAGGSVNTEAFF,TGTGCTGGGGGATCGGTGAACACTGAAGCTTTCTTT
TRBD2,TRBV9,.,TRBJ2-3,16,CASTVGSGGAGDTQYF,TGTGCCAGCACCGTGGGCAGCGGGGGGGCTGGAGATACGCAGTATTTT
.,TRBV11-1,.,TRBJ1-1,13,CASSLRVETEAFF,TGTGCCAGCAGCCTACGGGTCGAAACTGAAGCTTTCTTT
.,TRBV20-1,once,TRBJ2-3,15,CSASEGGAGTDTQYF,TGCAGTGCCTCCGAGGGCGGGGCGGGCACAGATACGCAGTATTTT
.,TRBV6-6,few,TRBJ2-1,15,CASSYSGGQYNEQFF,TGTGCCAGCAGTTACTCGGGGGGACAGTACAATGAGCAGTTCTTC
.,TRBV18,.,TRBJ2-1,14,CASSPMDGLNEQFF,TGTGCCAGCTCACCAATGGACGGCCTCAATGAGCAGTTCTTC
TRBD1,TRBV7-8,few,TRBJ2-3,15,CASSFDRVGWGTQYF,TGTGCCAGCAGCTTTGACAGGGTGGGATGGGGCACGCAGTATTTT
.,TRBV10-2,few,TRBJ1-5,17,CASSDGGRVYSNQPQHF,TGCGCCAGCAGTGATGGCGGCAGGGTCTATAGCAATCAGCCCCAGCATTTT